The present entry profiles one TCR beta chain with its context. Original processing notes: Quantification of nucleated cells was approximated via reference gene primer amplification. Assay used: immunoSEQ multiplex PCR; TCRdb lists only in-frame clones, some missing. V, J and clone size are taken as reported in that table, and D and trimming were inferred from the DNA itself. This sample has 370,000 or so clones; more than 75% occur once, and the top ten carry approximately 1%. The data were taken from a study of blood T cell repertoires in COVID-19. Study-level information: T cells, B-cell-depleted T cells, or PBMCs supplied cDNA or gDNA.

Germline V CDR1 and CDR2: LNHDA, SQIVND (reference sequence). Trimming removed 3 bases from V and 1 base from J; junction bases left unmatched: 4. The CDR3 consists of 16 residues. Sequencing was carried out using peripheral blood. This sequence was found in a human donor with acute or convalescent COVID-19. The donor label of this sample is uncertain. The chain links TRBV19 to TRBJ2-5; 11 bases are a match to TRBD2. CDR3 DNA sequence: TGTGCCAGTAGTATCGGGACTAGCGGTCTCCAAGAGACCCAGTACTTC. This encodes CASSIGTSGLQETQYF.